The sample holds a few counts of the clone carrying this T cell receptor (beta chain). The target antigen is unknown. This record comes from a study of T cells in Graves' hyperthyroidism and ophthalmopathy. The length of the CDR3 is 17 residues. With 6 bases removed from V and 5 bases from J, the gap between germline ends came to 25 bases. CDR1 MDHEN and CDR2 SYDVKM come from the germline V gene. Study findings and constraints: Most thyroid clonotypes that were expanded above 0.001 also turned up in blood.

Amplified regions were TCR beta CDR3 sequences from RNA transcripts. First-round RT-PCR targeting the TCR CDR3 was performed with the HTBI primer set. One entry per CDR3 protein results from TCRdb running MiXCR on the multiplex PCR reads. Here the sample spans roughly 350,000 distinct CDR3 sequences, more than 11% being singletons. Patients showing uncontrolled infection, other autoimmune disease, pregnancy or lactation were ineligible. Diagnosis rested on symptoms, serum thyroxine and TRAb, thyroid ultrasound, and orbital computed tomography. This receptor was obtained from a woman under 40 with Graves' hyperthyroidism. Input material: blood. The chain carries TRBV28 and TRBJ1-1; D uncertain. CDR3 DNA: TGTGCCAGCAGATACCCCGCAACACGTCGGAAAAAGACTGAAGCTTTCTTT. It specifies CASRYPATRRKKTEAFF. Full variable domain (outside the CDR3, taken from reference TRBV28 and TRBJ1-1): DVKVTQSSRYLVKRTGEKVFLECVQDMDHENMFWYRQDPGLGLRLIYFSYDVKMKEKGDIPEGYSVSREKKERFSLILESASTNQTSMYLCASRYPATRRKKTEAFFGQGTRLTVV.